These 23 T cell receptor beta chains came from one sample sequenced in a study of T cells expressing NK-cell markers. Reanalyzing the 5' RACE reads, TCRdb keeps one entry per CDR3 protein, without DNA. This sample's table reports approximately 380,000 distinct CDR3 sequences. Sequenced: blood T cells: a sorted CD56 or NKG2C T cell subset, CD4+ or CD8+ T cells, or bulk PBMC T cells (not recorded which). The receptors shown here come from a man aged 18-75 years in good health.

The chain has TRBV20-1 and TRBJ1-2. Germline values: CDR1 DFQATT, CDR2 SNEGSKA (reference sequence). This CDR3 is built from 15 residues. The chain's CDR3 is CSARGGAGANYGYTF.

V is TRBV5-1 and J is TRBJ2-5; TCRdb names TRBD1, which stays unverified in the absence of DNA. Germline-derived CDR1 and CDR2 are SGHRS and YFSETQ. The CDR3 has 15 residues. CDR3 in amino acids: CASSTNRGFQETQYF.

This chain connects TRBV12-3 or TRBV12-4 to TRBJ1-1; the TRBD1 assignment by TCRdb is unverifiable without DNA. This CDR3 spans 15 amino acids. The CDR3 sequence: CASSPPTGKATEAFF.

CDR3 in amino acids: CASSPWNTGELFF. This chain uses TRBV13 with TRBJ2-2; absent DNA, TCRdb's TRBD1 call cannot be checked. Germline values: CDR1 PRHDT, CDR2 FYEKMQ (reference sequence). The CDR3 has 13 amino acids.

The J gene is TRBJ1-5, the V gene TRBV5-5. CDR3 length: 14 residues. Germline V gives CDR1 SGHKS, CDR2 YYEKEE (reference sequence). The CDR3 region is CASSLGTPGQPQHF.

The gene calls are TRBV6-1 and TRBJ1-2; TCRdb's assignment of TRBD1 cannot be checked, as there is no DNA. CDR3 length: 16 amino acids. Germline CDR1 is MNHNS and CDR2 is SASEGT. This CDR3 is CASRRTATGTDYGYTF.

This sequence joins TRBV9 and TRBJ1-2. Germline V gene lookup returns CDR1 SGDLS and CDR2 YYNGEE. CDR3 length: 14 residues. The CDR3 loop reads CASSVASTAYGYTF.

V usage is TRBV6-1 and J usage is TRBJ2-2; TCRdb names TRBD2, which stays unverified in the absence of DNA. This CDR3 region has 16 residues. Germline CDR1 reads MNHNS; CDR2 reads SASEGT. The chain's CDR3 is CASSPRTSGNTGELFF.

The V call is TRBV28, the J call TRBJ1-4; TCRdb's D call of TRBD1 is untestable without DNA. Germline lookup yields CDR1 MDHEN and CDR2 SYDVKM. The CDR3 length is 15 residues. CDR3: CASSPPHTNAAKLFF.

The chain uses TRBV7-2 and TRBJ2-7. The germline CDR1 and CDR2 sequences are SGHTA and FQGNSA. The CDR3 is 15 residues long. CDR3: CASTLRTTSSYEQYF.

The rearrangement links TRBV3-1 to TRBJ2-4. CDR1 and CDR2 (germline): LGHDT, YNNKEL (reference sequence). The CDR3 consists of 17 residues. CDR3 sequence reads: CASSLGRRTMGMDIQYF.

J is TRBJ2-3 and V is TRBV19; TCRdb lists TRBD1, though no DNA is available to test this call. CDR3 length: 14 amino acids. The germline V gene has CDR1 LNHDA and CDR2 SQIVND (reference sequence). The chain's CDR3 is CASNRQGTGDTQYF.

The chain has TRBV5-6 and TRBJ2-1. CDR3 size: 12 residues. CDR1 SGHDT and CDR2 YYEEEE come from the germline V gene. The CDR3 protein is CASSIWSGEQFF.

The chain has TRBV6-5 and TRBJ1-4; TCRdb selects TRBD1, and the lack of DNA leaves this call unchecked. The CDR3 totals 18 residues. Germline CDR1 and CDR2: MNHEY and SVGAGI. This CDR3 is CASSYSFLPGQGREKLFF.

The V call is TRBV6-1, the J call TRBJ1-5; checking the TCRdb D call of TRBD1 is not possible without DNA. Germline CDR1 MNHNS, CDR2 SASEGT. The CDR3 runs 14 residues. This CDR3 reads CASRITGSNQPQHF.

The chain combines TRBV5-1 with TRBJ1-2; TCRdb calls TRBD1, which cannot be checked without DNA. The CDR3 totals 14 residues. Germline CDR1 and CDR2: SGHRS and YFSETQ. CDR3 in amino acids: CASSLGDRGVGYTF.

The V and J genes are TRBV6-2 or TRBV6-3 and TRBJ2-1. Germline loops: CDR1 MNHEY, CDR2 SVGEGT. This CDR3 is built from 13 residues. The CDR3: CASSYVGIGEQFF.

This chain joins TRBV29-1 and TRBJ2-1. The CDR3 is 14 amino acids. Germline V gene lookup returns CDR1 SQVTM and CDR2 ANQGSEA. CDR3 region: CSGRFIGSYNEQFF.

This chain uses TRBV6-1 with TRBJ1-4. The germline CDR1 and CDR2 sequences are MNHNS and SASEGT. This CDR3 contains 14 residues. The CDR3 loop is CASSGGGGNEKLFF.

This chain joins TRBV5-1 and TRBJ2-7; TCRdb's D call, TRBD1, is unchecked because there is no DNA. The germline V gene has CDR1 SGHRS and CDR2 YFSETQ. CDR3 length equals 14 residues. CDR3 loop: CASSYRQKSYEQYF.

This chain connects TRBV9 to TRBJ2-3. The CDR3 runs to 15 residues. Germline V CDR1 and CDR2: SGDLS, YYNGEE. The CDR3 protein is CASSVEGGRWDTQYF. Full variable domain (outside the CDR3, taken from reference TRBV9 and TRBJ2-3): DSGVTQTPKHLITATGQRVTLRCSPRSGDLSVYWYQQSLDQGLQFLIQYYNGEERAKGNILERFSAQQFPDLHSELNLSSLELGDSALYFCASSVEGGRWDTQYFGPGTRLTVL.

The chain uses TRBV28 and TRBJ2-7; the D gene TCRdb calls, TRBD2, cannot be checked with no DNA. This CDR3 is built from 15 residues. Germline V gene lookup returns CDR1 MDHEN and CDR2 SYDVKM. CDR3 loop: CASSPEGSGAYEQYF. Using reference TRBV28 and TRBJ2-7 for the parts outside the CDR3, the full variable domain is DVKVTQSSRYLVKRTGEKVFLECVQDMDHENMFWYRQDPGLGLRLIYFSYDVKMKEKGDIPEGYSVSREKKERFSLILESASTNQTSMYLCASSPEGSGAYEQYFGPGTRLTVT.

The genes are TRBV5-1 and TRBJ1-1; no DNA is available, so the TRBD1 call from TCRdb remains unchecked. From germline, CDR1 is SGHRS and CDR2 YFSETQ. The CDR3 extends over 17 amino acids. CDR3 sequence reads: CASSLVLGRAGTTEAFF.